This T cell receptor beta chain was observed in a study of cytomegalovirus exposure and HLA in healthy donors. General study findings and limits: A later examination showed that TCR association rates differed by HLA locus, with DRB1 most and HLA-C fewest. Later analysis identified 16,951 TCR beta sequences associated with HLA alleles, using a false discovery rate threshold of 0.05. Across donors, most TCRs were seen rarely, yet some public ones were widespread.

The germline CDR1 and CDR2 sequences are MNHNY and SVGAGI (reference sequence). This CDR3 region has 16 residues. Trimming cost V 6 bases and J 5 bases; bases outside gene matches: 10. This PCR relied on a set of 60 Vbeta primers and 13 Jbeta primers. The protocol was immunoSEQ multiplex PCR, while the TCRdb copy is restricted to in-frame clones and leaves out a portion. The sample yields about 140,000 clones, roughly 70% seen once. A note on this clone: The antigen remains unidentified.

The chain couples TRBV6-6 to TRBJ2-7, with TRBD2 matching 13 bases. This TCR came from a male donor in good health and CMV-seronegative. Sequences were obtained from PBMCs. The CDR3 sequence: CASSSAGLAGVDEQYF. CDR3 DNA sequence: TGTGCCAGCAGCTCCGCCGGACTAGCGGGAGTTGACGAGCAGTACTTC.